Reported below is one T cell receptor beta chain. As handled by the study authors: Nucleated cell counts were estimated from reference gene primer amplification. Assay: immunoSEQ multiplex PCR; the TCRdb copy retains only in-frame clones and omits some. V, J and clone size are those of that table, while D and trimming were read from the DNA. The sample yields fewer than 120,000 clones, around 90% seen once. The data derive from a study of blood T cell repertoires in COVID-19. Study as a whole: From the United States, Italy and Spain came samples of acute and convalescent COVID-19.

The V end lost 2 bases, the J end lost 1 base, and 9 bases lay between the germline ends. CDR1 is MNHEY and CDR2 is SMNVEV in the germline V gene (reference sequence). This CDR3 region has 15 residues. The J gene is TRBJ1-5, the V gene TRBV27; no firm D call. The material sequenced was peripheral blood. This sequence was found in a human donor in a cohort sampled during active COVID-19. For the CDR3, the DNA is TGTGCCAGCAGTTTAATGTCCGGGAGCAATCAGCCCCAGCATTTT. Its protein product is CASSLMSGSNQPQHF.